This T cell receptor beta chain is drawn from a study of blood T cell repertoires in COVID-19 (dated by TCRdb to the early 2020s). Regarding the research as a whole: Samples covering the acute and convalescent phases of COVID-19 were provided by collaborators in the United States, Italy and Spain. The material from the prospective study consisted of cDNA or gDNA derived from T cells, B-cell-depleted T cells, or PBMCs. Sample metadata almost always included a de-identified subject ID, COVID-19 status, age in years and sex. The samples were drawn from two sources: the first 160 participants of the ongoing ImmuneRACE study, and 1,000 to 1,500 subjects contributed by 6 global collaborators. Subjects who had been exposed to COVID-19, were actively infected with it, or had recovered from it provided the deeply sampled blood TCRbeta repertoires that made up the dataset. Where HLA class I and class II types were available, the types were taken from metadata supplied by the sample provider, not from assay-based typing. A freely available public database, intended as a resource for researchers studying the immune response to SARS-CoV-2, is where the repertoires were released.

As encoded in the germline V gene (reference sequence), CDR1 is SEHNR while CDR2 is FQNEAQ. The V end loses 5 bases and the J end loses 2 bases, and a stretch of 9 bases separates them. From the cysteine through the phenylalanine, the CDR3 covers 13 amino acids. Here the CDR3 DNA is all that survives: 39 bases in frame from base 1. Participants in the prospective study were aged about 18 to 89 years, lived in approximately 26 United States geographic areas, and enrolled through a virtual design. In the prospective study, participants were assigned to cohorts based on the clinical history participants reported in a screening survey and a study questionnaire. For ImmuneRACE Cohort 3, a participant was defined as recovered based on two consecutive negative NP/OP PCR tests, clearance by a healthcare professional, or resolution of symptoms. In the prospective study, mobile phlebotomists collected whole blood, serum and a nasopharyngeal or oropharyngeal swab from each participant. Additional blood draws and questionnaires over an approximately 2-month period could optionally be provided by prospective study participants. Before DNA extraction, prospective study blood samples were shipped either frozen or at room temperature.

What the work shows at the level of the full study, not this receptor alone: Clinical and demographic metadata were provided uncurated, with the amount varying by source and participant.

TCRbeta CDR3 regions were amplified from genomic DNA using the immunoSEQ Assay, a bias-controlled multiplex PCR. On the authors' methods: Nucleated cell counts per sample were estimated from amplification of reference gene primers within the assay. To quantify the absolute abundance of each unique TCRbeta CDR3 rearrangement, sequence reads were collapsed and filtered. For each sample, productive Simpson clonality was calculated as the square root of Simpson's diversity index over productive rearrangements. TCRdb carries this immuneACCESS record with in-frame sequences only. Its versions omit some clonotypes, under half of them owing to an unresolved V gene in the studies checked, with the rest unexplained. The D gene and trimming were derived from the DNA, and the V and J assignments and clone size from that table. Here the sample has roughly 150,000 clones; around four fifths occur a single time. The ten largest clones represent 6.2% of the sample.

Of note for this clone: What this receptor recognizes is not known. Base quality data are lacking; no much larger clone is found one base away.

Source material: PBMCs or T cells enriched from blood (not recorded which). The sequence came from a woman in her thirties or forties who had recovered from COVID-19. The chain employs TRBV7-9 and TRBJ2-5; the D gene is possibly TRBD2, with 6 bases matching. The CDR3 region reads CASSTGTQETQYF. The DNA sequence follows: TGTGCCAGCAGCACGGGGACTCAAGAGACCCAGTACTTC.